This passage covers 27 T cell receptor beta chains from one sample sequenced in a study of blood T cell repertoires in COVID-19. Generated by immunoSEQ multiplex PCR, the TCRdb table keeps only in-frame clones and is missing some. Of 85,000 to 100,000 clones in the sample, around 80% were seen once. Sequencing was done on a sample of peripheral blood. These receptors were taken from a human donor in a cohort sampled during active COVID-19.

The V call is TRBV7-2, the J call TRBJ1-3, with D possibly matching TRBD1 (6 bases). The germline V gene encodes CDR1 SGHTA and CDR2 FQGNSA. CDR3 length: 13 amino acids. V was shortened by 5 bases and J by 8 bases, with 13 bases between the two germline ends. The CDR3 nucleotides read TGTGCCAGCAGCGGACGACAGGCGTACACCATATATTTT. Residues: CASSGRQAYTIYF.

This clone has a handful of counts. The rearrangement uses TRBV11-2 and TRBJ1-2; 10 nucleotides agree with TRBD1. V lost 5 bases, J lost 3 bases, and 6 bases stayed unmatched. Germline CDR1 and CDR2: SGHAT and FQNNGV. The CDR3 is made up of 15 amino acids. CDR3 sequence reads: CASSPRQGAYYGYTF. In DNA, the CDR3 is TGTGCCAGCAGCCCGCGACAGGGGGCATACTATGGCTACACCTTC.

CDR3 in amino acids: CASSLGGQGYEQYF. The CDR3 DNA follows: TGTGCCAGCAGCTTAGGGGGACAGGGCTACGAGCAGTACTTC. V gene TRBV7-8 combines with J gene TRBJ2-7; TRBD1 matches 9 bases. The CDR3 totals 14 residues. The V gene end was trimmed by 1 base and the J gene end by 3 bases; junction bases not matched to a gene: 1. From germline, CDR1 is SGHVS and CDR2 FQNEAQ. Full variable domain (remainder filled in from reference TRBV7-8 and TRBJ2-7): GAGVSQSPRYKVAKRGQDVALRCDPISGHVSLFWYQQALGQGPEFLTYFQNEAQLDKSGLPSDRFFAERPEGSVSTLKIQRTQQEDSAVYLCASSLGGQGYEQYFGPGTRLTVT.

The chain combines TRBV5-6 with TRBJ2-7; maybe TRBD2 (5 bases). This CDR3 region has 12 residues. Germline-derived CDR1 and CDR2 are SGHDT and YYEEEE. V lost 2 bases, J lost 6 bases, and 9 bases lay in between. The CDR3 reads CASSFKGGEQYF. CDR3 nucleotides: TGTGCCAGCAGCTTCAAAGGAGGCGAGCAGTACTTC.

The gene calls are TRBV3-1 (or the pseudogene TRBV3-2) and TRBJ1-1, with D tentatively TRBD1 (5 bases). This CDR3 spans 17 amino acids. V lost 2 bases and J 5 bases, leaving 21 bases between the germline ends. Germline assignment: CDR1 LGHDT and CDR2 YNNKEL (reference sequence). The CDR3 bases are TGTGCCAGCAGCCAATATAACGTCGGCAGTGGGGGGACTGAAGCTTTCTTT. It codes for CASSQYNVGSGGTEAFF.

The V gene is TRBV6-2 or TRBV6-3, the J gene TRBJ1-2; 9 positions match TRBD1. CDR1 and CDR2 from the germline V gene are MNHEY and SVGEGT. The V segment lost 3 bases and the J segment 2 bases; nucleotides outside the gene matches: 4. CDR3 size: 15 residues. The CDR3 here is CASSYGTGFNYGYTF. As DNA, the CDR3 is TGTGCCAGCAGTTATGGGACAGGGTTCAACTATGGCTACACCTTC.

The chain joins TRBV5-1 to TRBJ2-3; no clear D gene. Germline CDR1 reads SGHRS; CDR2 reads YFSETQ. The CDR3 spans 12 residues. V was trimmed by 0 bases and J by 6 bases, leaving 5 bases between them. The DNA of the CDR3 is TGCGCCAGCAGCTTGGTTATTGATACGCAGTATTTT. Its translation: CASSLVIDTQYF.

V is TRBV19 and J is TRBJ2-4, with 7 nucleotides matching TRBD1. V shed 5 bases, J shed 5 bases, and the junction held 12 bases outside the gene matches. Germline V gene lookup returns CDR1 LNHDA and CDR2 SQIVND (reference sequence). The CDR3 totals 16 residues. The CDR3 region is CASSGSPGTDENIQYF. CDR3 sequence (DNA): TGTGCCAGTAGTGGGTCCCCGGGGACAGATGAAAACATTCAGTACTTC.

This chain links TRBV19 with TRBJ1-4; 9 bases agree with TRBD1. With 5 bases clipped from V and 7 bases from J, the junction kept 8 bases outside the gene matches. The germline V gene encodes CDR1 LNHDA and CDR2 SQIVND (reference sequence). This CDR3 comprises 15 residues. The chain's CDR3 is CASSSKTGGFEKLFF. CDR3 nucleotide sequence: TGTGCCAGTAGTTCAAAGACAGGGGGATTTGAAAAACTGTTTTTT.

This clone has just one count. The chain carries TRBV18 and TRBJ2-7; TRBD1 matches 7 bases. The CDR3 has 16 residues. With 2 bases clipped from V and 2 bases from J, the junction kept 9 bases outside the gene matches. Germline loops: CDR1 KGHSH, CDR2 LQKENI. The CDR3 loop reads CASSPKGPGQPYEQYF. The CDR3, as DNA: TGTGCCAGCTCACCAAAAGGTCCGGGACAGCCCTACGAGCAGTACTTC.

The rearrangement links TRBV25-1 to TRBJ1-3; D remains ambiguous. The CDR3 runs 15 residues. Trimming took 2 bases from V and 0 from J, leaving 8 bases between them. Germline V gives CDR1 MGHDK, CDR2 SYGVNS. In DNA form, the CDR3 reads TGTGCCAGCAGTGAACTACAGTTCTCTGGAAACACCATATATTTT. Translating gives CASSELQFSGNTIYF.

The rearrangement joins TRBV6-5 to TRBJ2-7; 8 positions agree with TRBD2. Trimming removed 2 bases from V and 7 bases from J; junction bases left unmatched: 7. The CDR3 covers 14 residues. The V gene's germline CDR1 is MNHEY and CDR2 SVGAGI. The CDR3 DNA reads TGTGCCAGCAGTTACGGGACTAGTTCGTCTGAGCAGTACTTC. Protein product: CASSYGTSSSEQYF.

V and J are TRBV15 and TRBJ2-6, with D perhaps TRBD2 (6 bases). Trimming took off 10 bases at V and 4 bases at J, with 17 bases between the two ends. Per the germline V gene, CDR1 is LNHNV and CDR2 is YYDKDF (reference sequence). This CDR3 has 15 residues. The CDR3 nucleotides are TGTGCCATTTCAGGCCGGGGGTCGGGGGCCAACGTCCTGACTTTC. This translates into CAISGRGSGANVLTF. Combining the CDR3 with reference TRBV15 and TRBJ2-6 gives the whole variable domain DAMVIQNPRYQVTQFGKPVTLSCSQTLNHNVMYWYQQKSSQAPKLLFHYYDKDFNNEADTPDNFQSRRPNTSFCFLDIRSPGLGDTAMYLCAISGRGSGANVLTFGAGSRLTVL.

This chain links TRBV5-1 with TRBJ2-3, with 8 bases fitting TRBD2. The V and J ends lost 2 bases and 4 bases, in that order; junction bases with no gene match: 9. The CDR3 is 16 amino acids. Germline V CDR1 and CDR2: SGHRS, YFSETQ. CDR3 bases: TGCGCCAGCAGCTTAAGCGGGGGCCCGGCCCCAGATACGCAGTATTTT. As protein: CASSLSGGPAPDTQYF.

This clone came up once. This chain uses TRBV3-1 (or the pseudogene TRBV3-2) with TRBJ1-2; 7 nucleotides agree with TRBD1. Per germline, CDR1 LGHDT and CDR2 YNNKEL (reference sequence). This CDR3 comprises 13 residues. The J segment lost 2 bases and the V segment lost 3 bases, leaving 0 bases of the junction unmatched. Here the CDR3 reads CASSQGQNYGYTF. Here the CDR3 DNA reads TGTGCCAGCAGCCAGGGACAGAACTATGGCTACACCTTC.

The chain employs TRBV19 and TRBJ2-2; 7 nucleotides match TRBD2. CDR3 size: 15 residues. Germline-derived CDR1 and CDR2 are LNHDA and SQIVND (reference sequence). Germline trimming cut 3 bases from V and 5 bases from J; bases unmatched to any gene: 6. The CDR3 loop reads CASSMSGALTGELFF. The CDR3 DNA is TGTGCCAGTAGTATGAGCGGGGCCTTAACCGGGGAGCTGTTTTTT. Full variable domain (missing parts from reference TRBV19 and TRBJ2-2): DGGITQSPKYLFRKEGQNVTLSCEQNLNHDAMYWYRQDPGQGLRLIYYSQIVNDFQKGDIAEGYSVSREKKESFPLTVTSAQKNPTAFYLCASSMSGALTGELFFGEGSRLTVL.

This chain uses TRBV24-1 with TRBJ2-2; 14 positions match TRBD2. CDR1 is KGHDR, CDR2 SFDVKD, per germline. The CDR3 runs to 18 residues. Losses at the gene ends were 5 bases for V and 3 bases for J; bases not matched to a gene: 7. The CDR3 loop is CATSVGTSGRRYTGELFF. The CDR3 region has the DNA TGTGCCACCAGTGTGGGGACTAGCGGGAGAAGGTACACCGGGGAGCTGTTTTTT.

V gene TRBV5-8 combines with J gene TRBJ2-7, with a possible D match to TRBD2 (6 bases). The CDR3 length is 13 residues. In germline, CDR1 is SGHTS, CDR2 YDEGEE. V was shortened by 10 bases and J by 2 bases, with 16 bases between the two germline ends. CDR3 nucleotide sequence: TGTGCCCGTAGCGGAACGTTGCCCTACGAGCAGTACTTC. Its protein product is CARSGTLPYEQYF.

The CDR3 coding sequence is TGTGCCAGCAGCTTTGTCGATGACACGGGGTATGGCTACACCTTC. Translated: CASSFVDDTGYGYTF. The V and J genes are TRBV5-5 and TRBJ1-2, with no clear D. The CDR3 loop spans 15 amino acids. Per the germline V gene, CDR1 is SGHKS and CDR2 is YYEKEE (reference sequence). Trimming stripped 2 bases from V and 5 bases from J, with 16 bases between. Looking up the rest from reference TRBV5-5 and TRBJ1-2 gives the full variable domain: DAGVTQSPTHLIKTRGQQVTLRCSPISGHKSVSWYQQVLGQGPQFIFQYYEKEERGRGNFPDRFSARQFPNYSSELNVNALLLGDSALYLCASSFVDDTGYGYTFGSGTRLTVV.

The chain links TRBV19 to TRBJ1-5; weak D call: TRBD1 (6 bases). In germline, CDR1 is LNHDA, CDR2 SQIVND (reference sequence). The ends were cut back, 6 bases at V and 3 bases at J, with 18 bases in the middle. This CDR3 is built from 16 residues. CDR3 in amino acids: CASSYDRPFVNQPQHF. The CDR3, as DNA: TGTGCCAGTAGCTATGACAGGCCCTTTGTCAATCAGCCCCAGCATTTT.

The chain combines TRBV11-1 with TRBJ2-6; TRBD1 matches at 8 bases. The V segment lost 5 bases and the J segment 2 bases; nucleotides outside the gene matches: 2. Germline values: CDR1 SGHAT, CDR2 FQDESV (reference sequence). There are 15 residues in the CDR3. CDR3 region: CASSVQGAGANVLTF. CDR3 in DNA: TGTGCCAGCAGCGTACAGGGGGCTGGGGCCAACGTCCTGACTTTC.

This clone was picked up one time. The gene calls are TRBV29-1 and TRBJ1-2, with D possibly being TRBD1 (6 bases). Germline V gives CDR1 SQVTM, CDR2 ANQGSEA. The CDR3 covers 13 residues. Trimming pared 6 bases from V and 0 bases from J, leaving 11 bases between. This CDR3 is CSVIQGSNYGYTF. CDR3 sequence (DNA): TGCAGCGTAATACAGGGTTCTAACTATGGCTACACCTTC.

The chain is built from TRBV23-1 and TRBJ2-7, with D possibly TRBD1 on 5 matching bases. TRBV23-1 is an open reading frame, and its role is uncertain. Trimming took 4 bases from V and 3 from J, leaving 13 bases between them. The CDR3 is 14 amino acids. CDR3 sequence reads: CASSRQGIFYEQYF. The CDR3 DNA sequence: TGCGCCAGCAGTCGGCAGGGTATATTCTACGAGCAGTACTTC.

This CDR3 reads CASSAGTISTNEKLFF. CDR3 sequence (DNA): TGCGCCAGCAGTGCCGGGACAATTTCCACTAATGAAAAACTGTTTTTT. The rearrangement links TRBV10-2 to TRBJ1-4; possibly TRBD1 for D (6 bases). Germline values: CDR1 WSHSY, CDR2 SAAADI. The V end was cut by 4 bases, the J end by 2 bases, with 14 bases between. The CDR3 runs 16 residues.

This chain connects TRBV20-1 to TRBJ1-5; maybe TRBD1 (5 bases). Trimming took off 3 bases at V and 2 bases at J, with 14 bases between the two ends. The CDR3 has 15 residues. Looked up from germline, CDR1 is DFQATT and CDR2 is SNEGSKA (reference sequence). The CDR3 reads CSASSGAGGNQPQHF. The CDR3 region has the DNA TGCAGTGCTAGTAGTGGGGCCGGCGGCAATCAGCCCCAGCATTTT.

The chain links TRBV19 to TRBJ1-3; D is unresolved. The germline V gene has CDR1 LNHDA and CDR2 SQIVND (reference sequence). This CDR3 contains 13 residues. V dropped 3 bases and J dropped 4 bases, with 7 bases sitting between them. CDR3 loop: CASSIISGNTIYF. The DNA for the CDR3 is TGTGCCAGTAGTATTATCTCCGGAAACACCATATATTTT.

The chain links TRBV10-1 to TRBJ2-2, with TRBD2 matching 7 bases. V dropped 3 bases and J dropped 7; count of bases not matched to a gene: 11. Looked up from germline, CDR1 is WNHNN and CDR2 is SYGVQD (reference sequence). The CDR3 spans 16 residues. CDR3 residues: CASSDTLAMAGGELFF. Written as DNA, the CDR3 is TGCGCCAGCAGTGACACACTAGCGATGGCAGGCGGGGAGCTGTTTTTT.